This TCR beta chain was identified during a study of identical twins. Broader study findings: Beta out-of-frame sequences showed weaker excess sharing between twins. Cord blood beta clonotypes present at high abundance carried fewer insertions; no such pattern appeared in memory repertoires. Monozygotic twin pairs showed more out-of-frame TCR alpha sharing than models estimated.

In germline, CDR1 is SGDLS, CDR2 YYNGEE. Trimming at V came to 0 bases and at J to 10 bases, leaving 8 bases not matched to a gene. There are 15 residues in the CDR3. Only a few counts were recorded for this clonotype. Its antigen remains unidentified. MiXCR, applied by TCRdb to the 5' RACE reads, yields one record per CDR3 protein. The sample contains hundreds of thousands of distinct CDR3 sequences, approximately 13% of which appear only once. Another study also made use of these data, one on yellow fever vaccine responses in identical twins. From that study: The T cell response to vaccination in identical twins was reportedly partly convergent and partly personalized.

The sequence was collected from a woman under 30 in good health. Material: CD8+ T cells sorted from blood. The V call is TRBV9, the J call TRBJ2-1, with 9 bases identical to TRBD1. CDR3 region: CASSVVGGGTGEQFF. CDR3 nucleotides: TGTGCCAGCAGCGTAGTAGGAGGGGGGACAGGGGAGCAGTTCTTC.